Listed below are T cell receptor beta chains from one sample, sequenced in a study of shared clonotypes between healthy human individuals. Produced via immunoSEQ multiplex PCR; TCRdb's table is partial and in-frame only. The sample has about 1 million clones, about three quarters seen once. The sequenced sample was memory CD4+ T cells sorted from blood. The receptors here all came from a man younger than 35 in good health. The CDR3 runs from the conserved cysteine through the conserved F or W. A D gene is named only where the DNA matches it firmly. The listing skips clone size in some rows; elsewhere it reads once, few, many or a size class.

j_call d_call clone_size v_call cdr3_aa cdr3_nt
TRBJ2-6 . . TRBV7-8 CASSLSGTGANVLTF TGTGCCAGCAGCTTATCGGGGACTGGGGCCAACGTCCTGACTTTC
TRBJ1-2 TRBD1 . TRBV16 CASRPTGGAYGYTF TGTGCCAGCAGGCCCACAGGGGGCGCGTATGGCTACACCTTC
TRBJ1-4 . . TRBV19 CASSMYSGKDEKLFF TGTGCCAGTAGTATGTACTCTGGGAAAGATGAAAAACTGTTTTTT
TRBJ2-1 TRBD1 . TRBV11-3 CASSSRQGTYNEQFF TGTGCCAGCAGCTCAAGACAGGGGACCTACAATGAGCAGTTCTTC
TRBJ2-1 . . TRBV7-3 CASSLLGGLSYNEQFF TGTGCCAGCAGCTTACTTGGGGGGCTCTCCTACAATGAGCAGTTCTTC
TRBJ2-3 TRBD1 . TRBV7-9 CASSLTGASDTQYF TGTGCCAGCAGCTTGACAGGGGCTTCAGATACGCAGTATTTT
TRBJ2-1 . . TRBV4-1 CASSQDRVALTLGEQFF TGCGCCAGCAGCCAAGATAGAGTAGCCCTTACATTGGGTGAGCAGTTCTTC
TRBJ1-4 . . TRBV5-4 CASSLQDDHEKLFF TGTGCCAGCAGCTTACAGGACGATCATGAAAAACTGTTTTTT
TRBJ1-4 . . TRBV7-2 CASSLVGGEKLFF TGTGCCAGCAGCTTAGTTGGGGGTGAAAAACTGTTTTTT
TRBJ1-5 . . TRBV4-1 CASSQDGQLNQPQHF TGCGCCAGCAGCCAAGACGGGCAGTTGAATCAGCCCCAGCATTTT
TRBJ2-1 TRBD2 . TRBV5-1 CASSTGASGAYNEQFF TGCGCCAGCAGCACTGGGGCTAGCGGGGCCTACAATGAGCAGTTCTTC
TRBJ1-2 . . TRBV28 CASSFPYLRGYTF TGTGCCAGCAGTTTCCCCTACCTTCGTGGCTACACCTTC
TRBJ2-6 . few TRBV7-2 CASSSLSSGANVLTF TGTGCCAGCAGCTCCCTTAGCTCTGGGGCCAACGTCCTGACTTTC
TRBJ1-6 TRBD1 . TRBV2 CASSGTGNSPLHF TGTGCCAGCAGCGGGACAGGGAATTCACCCCTCCACTTT
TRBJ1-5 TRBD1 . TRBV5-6 CASSHLTGEASNQPQHF TGTGCCAGCAGTCACTTAACAGGGGAGGCTAGCAATCAGCCCCAGCATTTT
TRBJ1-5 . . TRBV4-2 CASSLIVQGQPQHF TGTGCCAGCAGCCTGATAGTTCAGGGCCAGCCCCAGCATTTT
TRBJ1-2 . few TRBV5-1 CASSLGQLLVYYGYTF TGCGCCAGCAGCTTGGGGCAGCTACTCGTTTACTATGGCTACACCTTC
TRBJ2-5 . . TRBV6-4 CATEGVSEVGQETQYF TGTGCCACTGAAGGGGTTAGTGAAGTGGGCCAAGAGACCCAGTACTTC
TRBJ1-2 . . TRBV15 CATSREVGNYGYTF TGTGCCACCAGCAGAGAGGTGGGAAACTATGGCTACACCTTC
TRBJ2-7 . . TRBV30 CAWSVGPVSYEQYF TGTGCCTGGAGTGTGGGACCGGTCTCCTACGAGCAGTACTTC
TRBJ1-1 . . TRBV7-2 CAGTGFMNTEAFF TGTGCCGGGACTGGCTTCATGAACACTGAAGCTTTCTTT
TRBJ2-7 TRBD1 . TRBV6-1 CASTSGDRVFHEQYF TGTGCCAGCACCTCCGGGGACAGGGTTTTCCACGAGCAGTACTTC
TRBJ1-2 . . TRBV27 CASSSRPTDGYTF TGTGCCAGCAGTTCCAGACCAACCGATGGCTACACCTTC
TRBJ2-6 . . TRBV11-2 CASSLSGGGANVLTF TGTGCCAGCAGCTTATCAGGTGGTGGGGCCAACGTCCTGACTTTC
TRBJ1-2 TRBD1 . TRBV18 CASSPGTALRYGYTF TGTGCCAGCTCTCCCGGGACAGCCCTCCGCTATGGCTACACCTTC
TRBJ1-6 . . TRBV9 CASDSGRTDNNSPLHF TGTGCCAGCGATAGCGGACGGACAGACAATAATTCACCCCTCCACTTT
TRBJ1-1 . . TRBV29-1 CSVEEGTRSEAFF TGCAGCGTTGAAGAGGGGACACGGAGTGAAGCTTTCTTT